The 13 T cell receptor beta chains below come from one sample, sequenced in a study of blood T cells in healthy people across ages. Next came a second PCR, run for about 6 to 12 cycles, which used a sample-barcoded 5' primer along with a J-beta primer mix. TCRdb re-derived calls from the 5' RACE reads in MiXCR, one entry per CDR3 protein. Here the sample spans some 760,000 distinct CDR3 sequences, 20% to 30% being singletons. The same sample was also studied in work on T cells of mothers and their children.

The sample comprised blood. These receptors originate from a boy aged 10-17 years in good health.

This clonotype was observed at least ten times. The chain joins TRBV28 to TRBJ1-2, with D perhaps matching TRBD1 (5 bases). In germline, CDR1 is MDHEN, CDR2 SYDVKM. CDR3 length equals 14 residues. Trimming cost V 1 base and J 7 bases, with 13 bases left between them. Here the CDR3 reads CASSLSARVGGYTF. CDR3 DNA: TGTGCCAGCAGTTTATCAGCCAGGGTCGGTGGCTACACCTTC.

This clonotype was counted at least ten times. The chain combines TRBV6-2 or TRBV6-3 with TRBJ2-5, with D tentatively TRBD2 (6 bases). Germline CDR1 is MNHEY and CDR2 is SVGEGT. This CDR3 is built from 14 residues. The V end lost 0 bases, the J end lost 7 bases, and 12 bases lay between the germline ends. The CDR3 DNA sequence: TGTGCCAGCAGTTACTCGGCCCCGGAGGGGACCCAGTACTTC. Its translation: CASSYSAPEGTQYF.

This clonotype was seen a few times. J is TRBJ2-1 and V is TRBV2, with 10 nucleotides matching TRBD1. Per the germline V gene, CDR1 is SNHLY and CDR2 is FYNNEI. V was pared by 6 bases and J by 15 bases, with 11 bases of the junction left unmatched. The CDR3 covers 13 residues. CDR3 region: CASSVRDRGQLFF. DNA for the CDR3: TGTGCCAGCAGCGTTCGCGACAGGGGGCAATTGTTCTTC. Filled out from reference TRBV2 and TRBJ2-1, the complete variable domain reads EPEVTQTPSHQVTQMGQEVILRCVPISNHLYFYWYRQILGQKVEFLVSFYNNEISEKSEIFDDQFSVERPDGSNFTLKIRSTKLEDSAMYFCASSVRDRGQLFFGPGTRLTVL.

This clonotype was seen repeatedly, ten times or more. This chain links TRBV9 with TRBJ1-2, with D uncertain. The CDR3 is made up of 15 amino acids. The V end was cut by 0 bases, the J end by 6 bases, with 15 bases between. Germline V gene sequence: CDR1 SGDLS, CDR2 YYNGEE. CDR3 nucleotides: TGTGCCAGCAGCGTAGATCCCACGTCCTCGGATGGCTACACCTTC. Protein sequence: CASSVDPTSSDGYTF.

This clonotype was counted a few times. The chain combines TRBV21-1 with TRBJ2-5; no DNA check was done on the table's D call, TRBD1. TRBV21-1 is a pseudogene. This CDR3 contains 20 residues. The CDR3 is CAHTTYVGDRGRGLLETQYF. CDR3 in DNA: TGTGCCCATACGACCTATGTGGGGGACAGGGGGCGCGGTCTGCTAGAGACCCAGTACTTC.

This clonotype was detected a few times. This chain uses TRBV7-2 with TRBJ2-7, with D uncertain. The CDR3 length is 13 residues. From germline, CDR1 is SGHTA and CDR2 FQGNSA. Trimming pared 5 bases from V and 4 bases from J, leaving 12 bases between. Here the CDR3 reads CASSVLTGYEQYF. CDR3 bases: TGTGCCAGCAGCGTGCTGACTGGATACGAGCAGTACTTC.

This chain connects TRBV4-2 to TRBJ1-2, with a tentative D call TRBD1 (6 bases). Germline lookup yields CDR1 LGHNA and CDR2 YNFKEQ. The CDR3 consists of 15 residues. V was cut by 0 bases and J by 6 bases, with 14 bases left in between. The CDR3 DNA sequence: TGTGCCAGCAGCCAAGAAATAGGCAGGACAGATGGCTACACCTTC. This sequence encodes CASSQEIGRTDGYTF.

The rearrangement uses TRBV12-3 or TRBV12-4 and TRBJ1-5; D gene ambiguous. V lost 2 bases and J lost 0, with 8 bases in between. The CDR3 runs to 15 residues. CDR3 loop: CASSLKDLSNQPQHF. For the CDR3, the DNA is TGTGCCAGCAGTTTAAAAGACCTTAGCAATCAGCCCCAGCATTTT.

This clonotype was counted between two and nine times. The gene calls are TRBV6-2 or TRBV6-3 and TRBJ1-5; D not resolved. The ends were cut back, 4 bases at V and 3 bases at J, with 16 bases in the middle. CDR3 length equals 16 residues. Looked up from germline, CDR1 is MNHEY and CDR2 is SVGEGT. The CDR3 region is CASSLRSAGYNQPQHF. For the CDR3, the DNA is TGTGCCAGCAGTTTAAGGTCCGCCGGGTACAATCAGCCCCAGCATTTT.

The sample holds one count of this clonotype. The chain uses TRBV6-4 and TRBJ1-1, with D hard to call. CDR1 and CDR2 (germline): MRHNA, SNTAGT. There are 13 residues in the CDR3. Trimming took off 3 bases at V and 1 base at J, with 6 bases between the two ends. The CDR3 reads CASSDSANTEAFF. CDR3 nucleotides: TGTGCCAGCAGTGATAGCGCGAACACTGAAGCTTTCTTT.

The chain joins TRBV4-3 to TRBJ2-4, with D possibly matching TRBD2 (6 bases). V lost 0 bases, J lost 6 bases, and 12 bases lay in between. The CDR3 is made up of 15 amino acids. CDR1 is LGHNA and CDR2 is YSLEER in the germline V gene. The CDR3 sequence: CASSQDGGSGNIQYF. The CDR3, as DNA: TGCGCCAGCAGCCAAGACGGTGGTAGCGGAAACATTCAGTACTTC.

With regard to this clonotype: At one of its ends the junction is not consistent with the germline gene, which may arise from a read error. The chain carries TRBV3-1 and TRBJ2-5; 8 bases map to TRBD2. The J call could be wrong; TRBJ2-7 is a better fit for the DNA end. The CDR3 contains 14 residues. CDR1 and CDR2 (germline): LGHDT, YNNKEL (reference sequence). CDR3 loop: CASSQVSGTSEQYF. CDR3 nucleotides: TGTGCCAGTAGCCAAGTTAGCGGGACCAGCGAGCAGTACTTC.

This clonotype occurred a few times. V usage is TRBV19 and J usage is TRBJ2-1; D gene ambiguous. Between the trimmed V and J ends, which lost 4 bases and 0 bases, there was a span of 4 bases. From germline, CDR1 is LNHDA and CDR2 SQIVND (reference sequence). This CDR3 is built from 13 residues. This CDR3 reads CASSKTSYNEQFF. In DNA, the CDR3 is TGTGCCAGTAGTAAAACCTCCTACAATGAGCAGTTCTTC.